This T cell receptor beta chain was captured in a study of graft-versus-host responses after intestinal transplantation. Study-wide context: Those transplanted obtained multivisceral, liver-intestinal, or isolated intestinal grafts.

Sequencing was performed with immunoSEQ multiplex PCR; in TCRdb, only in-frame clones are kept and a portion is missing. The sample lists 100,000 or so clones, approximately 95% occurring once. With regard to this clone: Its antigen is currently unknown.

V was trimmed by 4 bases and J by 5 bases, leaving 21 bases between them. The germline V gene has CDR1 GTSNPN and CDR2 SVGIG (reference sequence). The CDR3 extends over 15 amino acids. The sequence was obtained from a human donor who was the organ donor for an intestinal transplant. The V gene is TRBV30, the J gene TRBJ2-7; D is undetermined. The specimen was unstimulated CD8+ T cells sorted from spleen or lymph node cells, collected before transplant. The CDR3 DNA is TGTGCCTGGATCAAGAAGTATACCCTACGCGACGAGCAGTACTTC. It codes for CAWIKKYTLRDEQYF.